This T cell receptor (beta chain) appears in the sequencing data of a study of cytomegalovirus exposure and HLA in healthy donors (dated by TCRdb to the late 2010s). Study-wide context: An earlier analysis of under 600 of the donors reported roughly 270 Gb of sequence data and around 110 million unique TCR beta sequences from roughly 200 million T cells. An earlier analysis of nearly 600 of the donors applied high-throughput TCR beta sequencing to assess whether each TCR beta V gene segment acted as functional or pseudogenic. Because of strong linkage in the cohort, roughly five DR-DQ haplotypes were treated as single units for association and clustering. Donor age, sex, ethnicity and CMV serostatus were compiled together with the repertoire data. The number of donors typed differed by locus, with about 629-640 for A, B, C, DRB1 and DQB1, about 500 for DQA1, under 610 for DPA1, and 472 for DPB1. In a later analysis, previously published TCR beta repertoires from 550 to 750 donors were re-analyzed and high-resolution HLA genotyping was added so that TCR occurrence patterns could be studied. Of the roughly 400 genotyped donors, about 84% fell in the genetic ancestry cluster associated with self-reported Caucasian donors. Rather than using new phenotypic data, the later analysis identified candidate immune exposures from TCR beta sequences and from how often those sequences occurred across donors. Approximately 310 gigabases of sequencing data and roughly 80 million unique TCR sequences made up an early release that covered 500 to 700 HLA-typed donors. Every repertoire in the discovery cohort had been generated on one and the same sequencing platform. In addition to the first cohort of 666 subjects, a separate validation cohort of about 120 different subjects was used. On average, about 200,000 unique TCR beta nucleotide sequences were sequenced per donor among 300 to 500 genotyped donors of the cohort, with 15% to 20% of those sequences being non-productive. To predict cytomegalovirus infection status, the study brought together high-throughput TCR immunosequencing, statistical association of individual TCRs with disease status, and machine learning. The study aimed to test whether signatures of past pathogen exposure could be identified by cataloging public T cell receptors. Both class I and class II loci were covered by HLA typing, at four-digit resolution. A later genetic analysis took genome-wide SNP genotypes for about three fifths of the 666 donors and used that subset as a discovery cohort. The T cell repertoires of several hundred subjects were profiled by immunosequencing and related to cytomegalovirus serostatus.

This clone was detected only a few times. It lacks a known antigen. No base quality information exists; no much larger clone differs at one position. V is cut back by 3 bases and J by 2 bases, with 2 bases in the junction unmatched. The CDR3 has 14 amino acids, counting the end cysteine and phenylalanine. The entry retains the CDR3 DNA only, 42 bases that are in frame from base 1. As encoded in the germline V gene, CDR1 is SGHRS while CDR2 is YFSETQ. The research as a whole found: In an earlier analysis of around 500 of the donors, most TCR beta V segments appeared in productive rearrangements about 87% or about 30% of the time, broadly matching IMGT annotations. Only TCR beta chains were sequenced in this cohort, and the absence of alpha or paired-chain data limited detectable features. The authors suggested that the approach could potentially be generalized to other disease states and immunological phenotypes. According to a later genetic analysis, donors in an Asian-associated ancestry cluster had fewer N-insertions in productive TCRs than the approximately 700-donor mean. In a later genetic analysis, a missense DCLRE1C variant was associated with V-gene and J-gene trimming of TCR beta chains, and the association was replicated in an independent cohort. A cluster of highly shared sequence variants was judged likely to represent a technical artifact of the sequencing pipeline. In the study, 150 to 200 TCR beta chains were listed as associated with cytomegalovirus. Several of the top co-occurrence clusters appeared to be linked to parvovirus B19, influenza, CMV and Epstein-Barr virus, according to a later analysis. Cytomegalovirus status was reported to be diagnosed by the classifier with high specificity and sensitivity in both the original and validation cohorts. When HLA alleles, especially DR and DQ, strongly co-occurred, attributing TCR associations to individual alleles was difficult. Linkage disequilibrium might explain the correlated functional status among segregating V segments, but an unknown experimental factor could not be ruled out. In a later analysis, HLA-associated TCR beta chains showed more clonal expansion and lower generation probabilities than non-associated chains that were equally common. The earlier analysis of 587 of the donors excluded seventeen rarely observed V segments, including chromosome 9 orphons, because counts were too low. A further reported finding was that TCR beta sequences accurately predicted the HLA-A and HLA-B alleles for most subjects in the first cohort. A later analysis found that most CMV-associated TCR beta chains appeared HLA-restricted, with HLA associations seemingly driven largely by CMV exposure. CMV serostatus was the only immune exposure information available for the cohort. The presence/absence analyses assumed that sequencing depth was roughly uniform across donors, and that assumption may not be true. Because the 87-base-pair reads could not distinguish some IMGT-functional V segments, including TRBV6-2 and TRBV6-3, those segments were excluded. HLA typing was unavailable for some donors at each locus, so association tests used only the typed subset. In vitro tests confirmed that a few of the cytomegalovirus-associated TCR beta chains recognize cytomegalovirus antigens. Most TCR sequences were seen in very few donors, while some public TCRs were found in many individuals. At a false discovery rate of 0.05, a later analysis linked 15,000 to 20,000 TCR beta sequences to specific HLA alleles. A later analysis found that TCR association rates varied across HLA loci, with DRB1 alleles showing the most associated TCRs and HLA-C alleles the fewest.

The protocol used for the library was the immunoSEQ multiplex PCR assay. For the multiplex PCR, a mixture combining 60 forward primers for TCR Vbeta segments and 13 reverse primers for TCR Jbeta segments was used. The CDR3 region of rearranged TCR beta genes was amplified from genomic DNA by a multiplex PCR assay. Amplified TCR beta libraries were sequenced as 87-base-pair reads on the Illumina HiSeq System. Processing in the source paper ran as follows. In a later analysis, 80 million or so unique TCR beta chains were counted across the approximately 640 repertoires, and roughly 10 million of these chains were shared by at least two donors. Raw reads were error-corrected and collapsed into unique sequences by a nearest-neighbor algorithm in which closely related sequences were merged to remove PCR and sequencing errors. V, D and J gene segments were assigned by aligning CDR3 sequences to IMGT reference sequences. For a sequence to be retained, at least a six-nucleotide match to both a V gene segment and a J gene segment was required. A rearrangement was called productive if the CDR3 had no stop codons and remained in frame with V and J, and every other rearrangement was called non-productive. Following IMGT convention, CDR3 was defined as the stretch from the second conserved V-encoded cysteine up to the conserved J-encoded phenylalanine. In an earlier analysis of more than 550 of the donors, sequences lacking an unambiguous match to a single V gene segment were excluded. An earlier analysis of 500 to 600 of the donors classified V segments as functional when productive rearrangements were above 56.7% and as segregating when the standard deviation between donors was above 5%. A statistical classification framework was built to diagnose cytomegalovirus status from the catalog of TCR beta chain sequences. In a later analysis, V and J genes were assigned by comparing TCR nucleotide sequences against IMGT/GENE-DB human TR gene sequences. The TCRdist pipeline was used in a later analysis to assign CDR3 sequences and most-parsimonious VDJ recombination scenarios. A later analysis defined each TCR beta chain by its CDR3 amino acid sequence plus V-gene family, and excluded reads lacking a unique V-gene family. A later analysis removed nearly 600 highly shared, low-generation-probability nucleotide sequences to deal with suspected cross-contamination and a sequencing artifact. In a later analysis, a clonal expansion index was calculated for each public chain from normalized within-repertoire ranks of inferred template counts. Generation probabilities in a later analysis came from a VDJ recombination model fitted to out-of-frame rearrangements, and those results were checked against IGoR. Hypergeometric tests were used in a later analysis to score TCR-TCR, TCR-HLA and TCR-CMV co-occurrence, with a repertoire-size bias correction applied to the TCR pairs. False discovery rates were estimated in a later analysis by permuting HLA or CMV assignments 20 times. In a later analysis, co-occurring TCRs were grouped with DBSCAN, and TCRdist sequence similarity was added when clustering was performed within HLA-allele-positive subsets. For co-occurrence clustering, repertoires with fewer than 30,000 or more than 120,000 public chains were excluded, along with roughly 5 repertoires with anomalous nucleotide sharing. TCRdb re-hosts the immuneACCESS table, in-frame sequences only. Its copies lack some clones; in the studies checked, an unresolved V gene accounts for under half of them, and the cause for the rest is not known. The V and J calls and the clone size are those of that table, but D and trimming were determined from the DNA. The table for this sample lists 75,000 to 100,000 clones; over 65% of them were counted only once. In total, the top ten clones hold roughly 3.2% of the sample.

The cohort was made up of 666 healthy bone marrow donors. At the time of sampling, every cohort member was nominally healthy, though immune exposures that went unrecorded were likely present. The donor tested CMV seronegative, placing the donor among the roughly 340 seronegative members of the cohort. A peripheral blood sample was collected from each donor, and TCR beta sequencing was performed on peripheral blood mononuclear cells. Genomic DNA extraction from the blood cell samples was performed with the Qiagen DNeasy Blood Extraction Kit. The material sequenced was PBMCs. The sequence links TRBV5-1 to TRBJ2-1, with 7 bases aligning to TRBD1. The clonotype originates from a man between 40 and 49 years old in good health and CMV-seronegative. DNA sequence: TGCGCCAGCAGCTCTACAGGGGCCTACAATGAGCAGTTCTTC. Translated, it reads CASSSTGAYNEQFF.